This TCR beta chain was obtained from a study of technical replicates of blood from a few donors. The protocol was immunoSEQ multiplex PCR, while the TCRdb copy is restricted to in-frame clones and leaves out a portion. The sample has just under 45,000 clones, about 96% seen once; the top ten hold around 0.4%. V lost 5 bases to trimming and J lost 4 bases, with 14 bases between them. CDR3 size: 14 residues. Germline V lookup: CDR1 SGHAT, CDR2 FQNNGV. The sequenced material came from T cells isolated from PBMCs. This chain connects TRBV11-2 to TRBJ1-2; D is uncertain. The receptor was isolated from a human donor in good health. In nucleotides, the CDR3 is TGTGCCAGCAGCCCCGTCACAGAGACCTATGGCTACACCTTC. This gives the protein CASSPVTETYGYTF.